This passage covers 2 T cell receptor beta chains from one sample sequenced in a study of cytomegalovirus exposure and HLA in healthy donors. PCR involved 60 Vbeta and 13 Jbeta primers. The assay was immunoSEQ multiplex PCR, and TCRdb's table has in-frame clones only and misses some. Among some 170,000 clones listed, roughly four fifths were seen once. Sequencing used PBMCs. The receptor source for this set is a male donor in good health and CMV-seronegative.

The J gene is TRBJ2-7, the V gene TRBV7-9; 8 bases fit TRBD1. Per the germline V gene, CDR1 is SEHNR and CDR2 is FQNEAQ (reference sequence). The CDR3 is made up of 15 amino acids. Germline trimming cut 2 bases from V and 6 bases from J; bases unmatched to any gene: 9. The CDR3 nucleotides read TGTGCCAGCAGCTTATTCGGGACAGGCCAGGGCGAGCAGTACTTC. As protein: CASSLFGTGQGEQYF.

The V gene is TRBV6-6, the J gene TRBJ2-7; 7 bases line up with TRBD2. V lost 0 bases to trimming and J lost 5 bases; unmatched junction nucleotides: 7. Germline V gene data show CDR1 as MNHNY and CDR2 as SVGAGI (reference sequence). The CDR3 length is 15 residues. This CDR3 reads CASSYSSGGGNEQYF. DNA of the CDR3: TGTGCCAGCAGTTACTCGTCGGGGGGAGGGAACGAGCAGTACTTC.